This T cell receptor (beta chain) is from a study of blood T cell repertoires in COVID-19. The CDR3 runs to 13 residues. Trimming shortened V by 2 bases and J by 2 bases, and 6 bases separated the two germline ends. The germline V gene has CDR1 SGHDN and CDR2 FVKESK. The study recruited people aged about 18 to 89 years across about two dozen US areas. Authors' processing steps: Nucleated cell counts were estimated from reference gene primer amplification. Sequencing was performed with immunoSEQ multiplex PCR; in TCRdb, only in-frame clones are kept and a portion is missing. V and J calls and clone size are copied from that table; D and trimming were computed from the DNA. The sample has over 200,000 clones, around 89% seen once; the top ten hold 8% to 10%.

The clonotype comes from a man aged 35-49 years who had recovered from COVID-19. Material for sequencing was PBMCs or T cells enriched from blood (not recorded which). The chain combines TRBV14 with TRBJ1-2; D might be TRBD1 (5 bases). The CDR3 bases are TGTGCCAGCAGCCAACAGGGAAACTATGGCTACACCTTC. Translation gives CASSQQGNYGYTF.